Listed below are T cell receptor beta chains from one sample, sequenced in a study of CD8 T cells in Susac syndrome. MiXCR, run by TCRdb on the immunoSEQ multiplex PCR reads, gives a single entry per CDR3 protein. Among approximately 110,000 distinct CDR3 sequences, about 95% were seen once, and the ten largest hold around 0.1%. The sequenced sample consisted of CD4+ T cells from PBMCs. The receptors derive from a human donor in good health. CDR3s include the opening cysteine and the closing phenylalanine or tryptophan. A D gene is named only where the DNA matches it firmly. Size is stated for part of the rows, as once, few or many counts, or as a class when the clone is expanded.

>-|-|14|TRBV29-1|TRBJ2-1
TGCAGCGTCGATCGAGGGAGCTCCTACAATGAGCAGTTCTTC
CSVDRGSSYNEQFF
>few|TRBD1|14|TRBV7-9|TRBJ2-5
TGTGCCAGCAGCCCCGGACAGGGTAGGGAGACCCAGTACTTC
CASSPGQGRETQYF
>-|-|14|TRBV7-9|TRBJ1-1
TGTGCCAGCAGCCCCAGCGGCGGGAACACTGAAGCTTTCTTT
CASSPSGGNTEAFF
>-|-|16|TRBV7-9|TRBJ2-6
TGTGCCAGCAGGAAAGGTCCAAACTCTGGGGCCAACGTCCTGACTTTC
CASRKGPNSGANVLTF
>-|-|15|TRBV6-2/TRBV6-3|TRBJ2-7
TGTGCCAGCAGTTCTGAGTCGGGTTCCTCCTACGAGCAGTACTTC
CASSSESGSSYEQYF
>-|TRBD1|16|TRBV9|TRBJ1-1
TGTGCCAGCAGCCCCGGGACAGGGGGCGCGAACACTGAAGCTTTCTTT
CASSPGTGGANTEAFF
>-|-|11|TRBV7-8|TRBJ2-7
TGTGCCAGCAGCTCTTTGGGCGAGCAGTACTTC
CASSSLGEQYF
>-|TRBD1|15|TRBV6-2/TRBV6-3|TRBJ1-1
TGTGCCAGCAGTTACGGCGGGACAGGGCAAACTGAAGCTTTCTTT
CASSYGGTGQTEAFF
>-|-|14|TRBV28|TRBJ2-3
TGTGCCAGCAGTTCACCGCTGGGGGTAGATACGCAGTATTTT
CASSSPLGVDTQYF
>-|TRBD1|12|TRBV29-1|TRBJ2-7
TGCAGCGTTGAAGAGACAGGGCGCGAGCAGTACTTC
CSVEETGREQYF
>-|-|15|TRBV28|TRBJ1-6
TGTGCCAGCAGGGCGGACTCGCGTTATAATTCACCCCTCCACTTT
CASRADSRYNSPLHF
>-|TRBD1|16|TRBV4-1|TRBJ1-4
TGCGCCAGCAGCCGAAGCCACAGGACAGGGGATGAAAAACTGTTTTTT
CASSRSHRTGDEKLFF
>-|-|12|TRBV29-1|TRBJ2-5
TGCAGCGTCTCCGAGGGGAGAGAGACCCAGTACTTC
CSVSEGRETQYF
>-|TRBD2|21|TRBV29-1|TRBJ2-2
TGCAGCGTTGCCCCACAAAGCGGGGCTAGCGGCCCCTTTACTAGCACCGGGGAGCTGTTTTTT
CSVAPQSGASGPFTSTGELFF
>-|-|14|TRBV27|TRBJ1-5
TGTGCCAGCAGAAGGGGGGGTTCGAGTCAGCCCCAGCATTTT
CASRRGGSSQPQHF
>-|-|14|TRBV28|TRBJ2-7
TGTGCCAGCAAACCTTATTTCGGTAACTACGAGCAGTACTTC
CASKPYFGNYEQYF
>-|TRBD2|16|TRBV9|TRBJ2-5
TGTGCCAGCAGCGTAAGAGCGGGAGCCTTACAAGAGACCCAGTACTTC
CASSVRAGALQETQYF
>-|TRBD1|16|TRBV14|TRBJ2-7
TGTGCCAGCAGCCAAGAGTATCGACAGGGGGGCTACGAGCAGTACTTC
CASSQEYRQGGYEQYF
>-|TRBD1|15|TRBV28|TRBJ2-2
TGTGCCAGCAGCAGCGGACAGGCGGGCACCGGGGAGCTGTTTTTT
CASSSGQAGTGELFF
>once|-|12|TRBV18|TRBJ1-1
TGTGCCAGCTCACGGGGGGACACTGAAGCTTTCTTT
CASSRGDTEAFF
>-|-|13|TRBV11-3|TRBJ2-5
TGTGCCAGCAGCCCAGGGAATCGAGAGACCCAGTACTTC
CASSPGNRETQYF
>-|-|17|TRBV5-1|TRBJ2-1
TGCGCCAGCAGCTCGGGACCGGGACGTTCTTCCTACAATGAGCAGTTCTTC
CASSSGPGRSSYNEQFF
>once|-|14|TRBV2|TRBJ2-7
TGTGCCAGCAGTGAAGCGCTGAGGGGCACCCGGCAGTACTTC
CASSEALRGTRQYF
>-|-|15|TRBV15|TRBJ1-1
TGTGCCACCAGCAGAGATCCGGGGTTTAACACTGAAGCTTTCTTT
CATSRDPGFNTEAFF